These 29 T cell receptor beta chains were all obtained from the same sample, sequenced in a study of cytomegalovirus exposure and HLA in healthy donors. The study ran its PCR with 60 Vbeta and 13 Jbeta primers. Produced via immunoSEQ multiplex PCR; TCRdb's table is partial and in-frame only. The repertoire holds under 150,000 clones, with about 68% as singletons. Material: PBMCs. The receptors were sampled from a middle-aged woman in good health and CMV-seropositive.

V is TRBV7-8 and J is TRBJ2-3; 8 positions match TRBD2. Trimming cost V 7 bases and J 1 base; bases outside gene matches: 10. This CDR3 spans 16 amino acids. CDR1 and CDR2 from the germline V gene are SGHVS and FQNEAQ. The CDR3 DNA follows: TGTGCCAGCACCCCCGGGAGGGCCGCGCGCACAGATACGCAGTATTTT. Translated, it gives CASTPGRAARTDTQYF.

This clone was seen a few times. The CDR3 region is CASSTGMILFF. The CDR3 nucleotides are TGTGCCAGCAGTACAGGAATGATCCTGTTTTTT. The chain joins TRBV6-6 to TRBJ2-2, with D perhaps matching TRBD1 (5 bases). This CDR3 spans 11 amino acids. V lost 5 bases to trimming and J lost 14 bases, with 12 bases between them. Germline-derived CDR1 and CDR2 are MNHNY and SVGAGI (reference sequence).

This sequence joins TRBV21-1 and TRBJ2-5; the D segment call TRBD2 is taken from the table without a DNA check. TRBV21-1 is designated a pseudogene. The CDR3 runs to 16 residues. The CDR3 nucleotides are TGTGCCAGCTTCCCGAACTTCCGGGGGAAAGGAGAGACCCAGTACTTC. Translating gives CASFPNFRGKGETQYF.

The rearrangement joins TRBV10-2 to TRBJ2-1; 11 nucleotides line up with TRBD2. The CDR3 totals 15 residues. In germline, CDR1 is WSHSY, CDR2 SAAADI. The junction had 10 bases not matched to a gene; V was cut back by 6 bases and J by 9 bases. The CDR3 is CASRQTSGVLGEQFF. CDR3 DNA: TGCGCCAGCAGGCAGACTAGCGGGGTCCTGGGTGAGCAGTTCTTC.

The chain links TRBV19 to TRBJ1-2; D gene ambiguous. Trimming shortened V by 5 bases and J by 1 base, and 11 bases separated the two germline ends. The CDR3 has 14 residues. The germline V gene has CDR1 LNHDA and CDR2 SQIVND (reference sequence). CDR3 in DNA: TGTGCCAGTAGTGTGGAGGGTGTTAACTATGGCTACACCTTC. Protein product: CASSVEGVNYGYTF.

The chain recombines TRBV19 with TRBJ2-2, with TRBD2 matching 12 bases. Trimming cost V 1 base and J 9 bases; bases outside gene matches: 9. The germline CDR1 and CDR2 sequences are LNHDA and SQIVND (reference sequence). The CDR3 extends over 17 amino acids. The CDR3 DNA reads TGTGCCAGTAGTATAGTACGGCTAGCGGGAGGGAGCTGGGAGCTGTTTTTT. This gives the protein CASSIVRLAGGSWELFF. Combining the CDR3 with reference TRBV19 and TRBJ2-2 gives the whole variable domain DGGITQSPKYLFRKEGQNVTLSCEQNLNHDAMYWYRQDPGQGLRLIYYSQIVNDFQKGDIAEGYSVSREKKESFPLTVTSAQKNPTAFYLCASSIVRLAGGSWELFFGEGSRLTVL.

The chain combines TRBV7-2 with TRBJ2-7; D is unresolved. The CDR3 contains 13 residues. V dropped 0 bases and J dropped 5 bases, with 8 bases sitting between them. Germline loops: CDR1 SGHTA, CDR2 FQGNSA. CDR3 region: CASSLAVAHEQYF. The CDR3 DNA reads as TGTGCCAGCAGCTTAGCGGTAGCCCACGAGCAGTACTTC.

The chain is built from TRBV27 and TRBJ1-1, with D maybe TRBD1 (5 bases). Trimming took 3 bases from V and 0 from J, leaving 14 bases between them. The CDR3 is 16 residues long. CDR1 and CDR2 from the germline V gene are MNHEY and SMNVEV (reference sequence). The chain's CDR3 is CASSFSGGRVNTEAFF. CDR3 coding DNA: TGTGCCAGCAGTTTTAGTGGGGGGAGGGTGAACACTGAAGCTTTCTTT.

The CDR3 loop reads CARSLEGGAEAKNIQYF. In DNA form, the CDR3 reads TGTGCCAGAAGCTTAGAAGGGGGGGCCGAAGCCAAAAACATTCAGTACTTC. This chain uses TRBV7-5 with TRBJ2-4; no check of the table's D call, TRBD2, against the DNA was made. TRBV7-5 is given as a pseudogene. The CDR3 has 17 amino acids.

Only a few counts were recorded for this clone. This chain uses TRBV12-5 with TRBJ2-7; a weak D match, TRBD2 (6 bases). In germline, CDR1 is LGHNT, CDR2 FRNRAP. This CDR3 comprises 13 residues. V was trimmed by 11 bases and J by 0 bases, leaving 14 bases between them. The CDR3 DNA reads as TGTGCTGGTTGTGGGGGGAGCTCCTACGAGCAGTACTTC. This codes for CAGCGGSSYEQYF.

This clone has more than one count but fewer than ten. The V gene is TRBV4-1, the J gene TRBJ1-2; D not resolved. Germline values: CDR1 MGHRA, CDR2 YSYEKL. V gave up 0 bases and J gave up 0 bases, with 8 bases separating them. The CDR3 contains 15 residues. The CDR3 DNA reads as TGCGCCAGCAGCCAAGATCCCCAGTCTAACTATGGCTACACCTTC. Protein product: CASSQDPQSNYGYTF.

This clone was seen once. The chain carries TRBV6-1 and TRBJ2-7, with D possibly being TRBD1 (6 bases). Germline V gives CDR1 MNHNS, CDR2 SASEGT. CDR3 length equals 13 residues. Deletions cut 6 bases from V and 0 bases from J, with 9 bases between. CDR3 in DNA: TGTGCCAGCAGAAAGGGGGACTCCTACGAGCAGTACTTC. Translating it yields CASRKGDSYEQYF.

This clone was counted once. V gene TRBV5-1 combines with J gene TRBJ2-1; 13 nucleotides agree with TRBD2. The CDR3 is made up of 17 amino acids. Germline V lookup: CDR1 SGHRS, CDR2 YFSETQ. The V gene end was trimmed by 3 bases and the J gene end by 8 bases; junction bases not matched to a gene: 11. CDR3 amino acids: CASSWGLAGKRGDEQFF. The CDR3 DNA reads TGCGCCAGCAGCTGGGGACTAGCGGGAAAGAGGGGGGATGAGCAGTTCTTC.

The chain couples TRBV7-2 to TRBJ1-5; the D is unclear. With 1 base removed from V and 7 bases from J, the gap between germline ends came to 11 bases. This CDR3 has 14 amino acids. Germline V gives CDR1 SGHTA, CDR2 FQGNSA. For the CDR3, the DNA is TGTGCCAGCAGCTTAGGAGGTACCGGGCAGCCCCAGCATTTT. It encodes CASSLGGTGQPQHF.

A single count supports this clone. V and J are TRBV6-1 and TRBJ2-7; 8 bases fit TRBD2. CDR1 and CDR2 from the germline V gene are MNHNS and SASEGT. Trimming took 8 bases from V and 5 from J; bases not matched to a gene: 5. There are 12 residues in the CDR3. This CDR3 reads CASRTSRDEQYF. The CDR3 nucleotides are TGTGCCAGCCGGACTAGCAGAGACGAGCAGTACTTC.

This chain uses TRBV10-3 with TRBJ2-1, with 16 bases matching TRBD2. The germline CDR1 and CDR2 sequences are ENHRY and SYGVKD. Unmatched junction bases numbered 11, after V lost 2 bases and J lost 1 base. CDR3 length: 21 amino acids. CDR3 sequence: CAISEGFQGLAGGRSYNEQFF. CDR3 DNA sequence: TGTGCCATCAGTGAGGGGTTCCAGGGACTAGCGGGAGGGAGATCCTACAATGAGCAGTTCTTC.

The rearrangement links TRBV5-6 to TRBJ1-5, with D possibly matching TRBD1 (6 bases). V was pared by 0 bases and J by 2 bases, with 12 bases between. CDR3 length: 16 amino acids. Germline CDR1 is SGHDT and CDR2 is YYEEEE. The CDR3 bases are TGTGCCAGCAGCTTGGACAGGGAGGGCGGCAATCAGCCCCAGCATTTT. Protein product: CASSLDREGGNQPQHF.

This chain connects TRBV27 to TRBJ2-6, with 9 bases that match TRBD1. Germline V gene data show CDR1 as MNHEY and CDR2 as SMNVEV (reference sequence). The CDR3 spans 19 residues. V shed 4 bases and J 2 bases; nucleotides not matched to a gene: 12. CDR3 DNA sequence: TGTGCCAGCAGTTCCTTACCCGGGACAGGGAGGGCTGGGGCCAACGTCCTGACTTTC. As protein: CASSSLPGTGRAGANVLTF. Complete variable domain (other parts from reference TRBV27 and TRBJ2-6): EAQVTQNPRYLITVTGKKLTVTCSQNMNHEYMSWYRQDPGLGLRQIYYSMNVEVTDKGDVPEGYKVSRKEKRNFPLILESPSPNQTSLYFCASSSLPGTGRAGANVLTFGAGSRLTVL.

The chain employs TRBV5-1 and TRBJ2-7, with 7 nucleotides matching TRBD2. CDR3 size: 14 residues. V trimming: 4 bases; J trimming: 2 bases; junction bases outside the gene matches: 6. Germline assignment: CDR1 SGHRS and CDR2 YFSETQ. The DNA for the CDR3 is TGCGCCAGCAGCCCCCGCGGGAGCACCTACGAGCAGTACTTC. It is translated as CASSPRGSTYEQYF.

This clone is a singleton in its sample. The chain joins TRBV5-4 to TRBJ2-4, with 7 bases identical to TRBD1. V dropped 4 bases and J dropped 0; count of bases not matched to a gene: 13. This CDR3 comprises 18 residues. Per germline, CDR1 SGHNT and CDR2 YYREEE (reference sequence). This CDR3 reads CASSRMTLGQIAKNIQYF. DNA of the CDR3: TGTGCCAGCAGCCGCATGACTTTGGGACAGATAGCCAAAAACATTCAGTACTTC. Together with reference TRBV5-4 and TRBJ2-4, the CDR3 gives the full variable domain: ETGVTQSPTHLIKTRGQQVTLRCSSQSGHNTVSWYQQALGQGPQFIFQYYREEENGRGNFPPRFSGLQFPNYSSELNVNALELDDSALYLCASSRMTLGQIAKNIQYFGAGTRLSVL.

This rearrangement joins TRBV2 to TRBJ1-5; D not resolved. Germline V gene lookup returns CDR1 SNHLY and CDR2 FYNNEI. Trimming pared 6 bases from V and 6 bases from J, leaving 12 bases between. The CDR3 totals 13 residues. The CDR3: CASRPGYPQPQHF. Here the CDR3 DNA reads TGTGCCAGCAGGCCGGGGTACCCTCAGCCCCAGCATTTT.

There are a few counts of this clone. This sequence joins TRBV19 and TRBJ1-1; TRBD1 aligns across 11 bases. Germline CDR1 and CDR2: LNHDA and SQIVND (reference sequence). J lost 6 bases, V lost 1 base, and 10 bases had no gene match. This CDR3 is 17 amino acids long. CDR3: CASSIGTGGASSPEAFF. The CDR3 DNA reads as TGTGCCAGTAGTATAGGGACAGGGGGCGCATCTAGCCCTGAAGCTTTCTTT. Using reference TRBV19 and TRBJ1-1 for the parts outside the CDR3, the full variable domain is DGGITQSPKYLFRKEGQNVTLSCEQNLNHDAMYWYRQDPGQGLRLIYYSQIVNDFQKGDIAEGYSVSREKKESFPLTVTSAQKNPTAFYLCASSIGTGGASSPEAFFGQGTRLTVV.

As regards this clone: Relative to the germline gene, one junction end is altered; a read error may explain this. This chain uses TRBV7-2 with TRBJ2-3, with D unresolved. This CDR3 spans 13 amino acids. The germline V gene encodes CDR1 SGHTA and CDR2 FQGNSA. As DNA, the CDR3 is TGTGCCAGCAGCTTAGTCCTTCTACGCCTACCGGATTTT. As protein: CASSLVLLRLPDF.

This chain links TRBV7-3 with TRBJ2-6; D remains unclear. The CDR3 covers 14 residues. CDR1 is SGHTA and CDR2 is FQGTGA in the germline V gene. V was trimmed by 5 bases and J by 2 bases, leaving 7 bases between them. The DNA of the CDR3 is TGTGCCAGCAGCCTCGGTGCTGGGGCCAACGTCCTGACTTTC. Translation: CASSLGAGANVLTF.

The chain is built from TRBV7-9 and TRBJ1-2; D is perhaps TRBD1 (6 bases). V lost 1 base and J lost 7, with 19 bases in between. The CDR3 loop spans 16 amino acids. CDR1 and CDR2 from the germline V gene are SEHNR and FQNEAQ (reference sequence). Written as DNA, the CDR3 is TGTGCCAGCAGCTTAGGGGGGCTCCTTGAGGGTGGTGGCTACACCTTC. Translation gives CASSLGGLLEGGGYTF.

This clone came up once. At one of its ends the junction is not consistent with the germline gene, which may arise from a read error. This chain joins TRBV7-9 and TRBJ1-1; D is undetermined. This CDR3 region has 12 residues. In germline, CDR1 is SEHNR, CDR2 FQNEAQ (reference sequence). The CDR3 spells CSSRLYNTEAFF. The CDR3, as DNA: TGTTCCAGCAGGTTATATAACACTGAAGCTTTCTTT.

The gene calls are TRBV6-5 and TRBJ1-6; D ambiguous. The CDR3 runs 12 residues. V dropped 5 bases and J dropped 12 bases, with 11 bases sitting between them. Germline lookup yields CDR1 MNHEY and CDR2 SVGAGI. The CDR3 coding sequence is TGTGCCAGCAGTCCCATTCCAGGACCCCTCCACTTT. Protein sequence: CASSPIPGPLHF.

The chain couples TRBV4-1 to TRBJ1-6; D gene uncertain. The CDR3 extends over 15 amino acids. The germline gives CDR1 MGHRA, CDR2 YSYEKL. With 1 base removed from V and 0 bases from J, the gap between germline ends came to 4 bases. The CDR3 sequence is CASSQASSYNSPLHF. CDR3 bases: TGCGCCAGCAGCCAAGCGTCCTCCTATAATTCACCCCTCCACTTT.

The genes are TRBV6-5 and TRBJ2-7, with 13 bases matching TRBD2. CDR1 and CDR2 from the germline V gene are MNHEY and SVGAGI. Trimming removed 6 bases from V and 3 bases from J; junction bases left unmatched: 5. This CDR3 is built from 15 residues. The CDR3 spells CASRLGLAGFYEQYF. The CDR3, as DNA: TGTGCCAGCAGACTGGGACTAGCGGGATTCTACGAGCAGTACTTC.